The TCR beta chain under discussion was sequenced for a study of persistence of HIV-infected CD4 T cells. Looking at the study overall: Up to about 200 mL blood was drawn at multiple time points; a couple of donors had single-time leukapheresis. Study outcomes and limitations: TCRbeta richness was lower in CMV- and Gag-responding cells than in anti-CD3/anti-CD28-responding cells.

Germline loops: CDR1 KGHSH, CDR2 LQKENI. CDR3 length equals 15 residues. With V trimmed by 3 bases and J by 6 bases, 5 bases remained unmatched. A remark on this clone: Antigen: not known.

Anti-CD3/anti-CD28 beads served as a nonspecific positive control stimulus. Sorting selected CD4+ T cells upregulating both CD40 ligand and CD69. This was the immunoSEQ version 4 assay in survey mode. Profiled with immunoSEQ multiplex PCR; TCRdb holds only in-frame clones, not every one. The sample contains about 45,000 clones, roughly nine tenths of which appear only once. This receptor was identified in an adult woman with HIV who was CMV-seropositive. The source was CD4+ T cells sorted from PBMCs after 18-hour stimulation, collected from a patient who received antiretroviral therapy. The rearrangement links TRBV18 to TRBJ2-1; 10 nucleotides agree with TRBD2. The DNA of the CDR3 is TGTGCCAGCTCACCCCAGCGGGGGGGCCTCAATGAGCAGTTCTTC. As protein: CASSPQRGGLNEQFF. Looking up the rest from reference TRBV18 and TRBJ2-1 gives the full variable domain: NAGVMQNPRHLVRRRGQEARLRCSPMKGHSHVYWYRQLPEEGLKFMVYLQKENIIDESGMPKERFSAEFPKEGPSILRIQQVVRGDSAAYFCASSPQRGGLNEQFFGPGTRLTVL.